The next 25 T cell receptor beta chains were all read from a single sample in a study of control samples from healthy donors and cancer patients. This table comes from immunoSEQ multiplex PCR, and its TCRdb copy is limited to in-frame clones, with some not included. The sample has 200,000 to 250,000 clones, about 94% seen once. Sequencing was carried out using blood. The receptors were sampled from a man in his fifties in good health.

Remarks on this clone: Other DNA sequences from this sample encode an identical CDR3 as well. The genes are TRBV3-1 (or the pseudogene TRBV3-2) and TRBJ1-2; D unresolved. The V end was cut by 4 bases, the J end by 8 bases, with 11 bases between. Germline assignment: CDR1 LGHDT and CDR2 YNNKEL (reference sequence). The CDR3 is made up of 12 amino acids. The CDR3 reads CASSPRGRGYTF. CDR3 DNA sequence: TGTGCCAGCAGCCCTCGAGGGAGGGGCTACACCTTC.

The chain employs TRBV19 and TRBJ2-7; D possibly corresponds to TRBD1 (6 bases). This CDR3 spans 14 amino acids. Trimming pared 5 bases from V and 4 bases from J, leaving 15 bases between. CDR1 is LNHDA, CDR2 SQIVND, per germline (reference sequence). CDR3 coding DNA: TGTGCCAGTAGTCCGAGGACAGTGCGGTACGAGCAGTACTTC. Encoded protein: CASSPRTVRYEQYF.

The rearrangement joins TRBV5-4 to TRBJ1-1; D unresolved. The CDR3 is made up of 15 amino acids. Germline assignment: CDR1 SGHNT and CDR2 YYREEE (reference sequence). The V end was cut by 0 bases, the J end by 4 bases, with 13 bases between. The CDR3 region has the DNA TGTGCCAGCAGCTTGGCCGGAAGGGTCGCCACTGAAGCTTTCTTT. It codes for CASSLAGRVATEAFF.

This clone was detected a few times. The chain has TRBV4-2 and TRBJ2-7; 9 nucleotides line up with TRBD1. This CDR3 has 13 amino acids. V was clipped by 3 bases and J by 5 bases; unmatched bases: 2. The V gene's germline CDR1 is LGHNA and CDR2 YNFKEQ. The CDR3: CASSQGDRDEQYF. The CDR3 nucleotides are TGTGCCAGCAGCCAGGGGGACAGGGACGAGCAGTACTTC.

This sequence joins TRBV6-1 and TRBJ2-7; D is uncertain. V was trimmed by 1 base and J by 0 bases, leaving 7 bases between them. Germline lookup yields CDR1 MNHNS and CDR2 SASEGT. The CDR3 spans 14 residues. As DNA, the CDR3 is TGTGCCAGCAGTGAAGGGGGTTCCTCCTACGAGCAGTACGTC. Amino acid sequence: CASSEGGSSYEQYV.

The CDR3 loop reads CASSLVAGLARNEQFF. DNA of the CDR3: TGCGCCAGCAGCTTGGTCGCCGGACTAGCTCGGAATGAGCAGTTCTTC. J is TRBJ2-1 and V is TRBV5-1; TRBD2 agrees at 8 bases. The trim removed 0 bases at V and 7 bases at J, leaving 9 bases unmatched. The germline V gene encodes CDR1 SGHRS and CDR2 YFSETQ. This CDR3 contains 16 residues.

The genes are TRBV3-1 (or the pseudogene TRBV3-2) and TRBJ2-7; the D call may be TRBD1 or TRBD2 (5 bases each). Per germline, CDR1 LGHDT and CDR2 YNNKEL (reference sequence). This CDR3 comprises 15 residues. CDR3 bases: TGTGCCAGCAGCCAAGCAGTGGGGCTCCGGGACCCGAGGGACGTC. This sequence encodes CASSQAVGLRDPRDV.

The chain carries TRBV5-8 and TRBJ2-6, with D unclear. Germline CDR1 reads SGHTS; CDR2 reads YDEGEE. V was pared by 1 base and J by 2 bases, with 1 base between. This CDR3 has 13 residues. The CDR3 nucleotides are TGTGCCAGCAGCTTGCCTGGGGCCAACGTCCTGACTTTC. The encoded protein is CASSLPGANVLTF.

The rearrangement links TRBV19 to TRBJ2-5; D is unclear. In germline, CDR1 is LNHDA, CDR2 SQIVND (reference sequence). This CDR3 has 13 residues. V lost 6 bases and J lost 4, with 12 bases in between. The CDR3 DNA sequence: TGTGCCAGTAGGGATCAAATATTAGAGACCCAGTACTTC. It yields the protein CASRDQILETQYF.

The chain is built from TRBV19 and TRBJ1-1, with D possibly being TRBD1 (6 bases). Trimming removed 5 bases from V and 4 bases from J, with 14 bases in between. CDR1 LNHDA and CDR2 SQIVND come from the germline V gene (reference sequence). The CDR3 is made up of 14 amino acids. CDR3 protein: CASSVTGATTEAFF. The CDR3, as DNA: TGTGCCAGTAGTGTGACGGGGGCTACCACTGAAGCTTTCTTT.

The chain joins TRBV6-5 to TRBJ1-1; 8 bases fit TRBD1. Germline CDR1 is MNHEY and CDR2 is SVGAGI. Trimming removed 5 bases from V and 4 bases from J; junction bases left unmatched: 6. This CDR3 contains 14 residues. CDR3 bases: TGTGCCAGCAGTCATACGACAGGGGCCACTGAAGCTTTCTTT. This gives the protein CASSHTTGATEAFF.

The gene calls are TRBV2 and TRBJ2-7; 9 bases match TRBD1. The CDR3 loop spans 14 amino acids. V lost 4 bases to trimming and J lost 5 bases; unmatched junction nucleotides: 6. Germline CDR1 is SNHLY and CDR2 is FYNNEI. The CDR3 bases are TGTGCCAGCAGTGTGGGGACAGGGATCCACGAGCAGTACTTC. Its protein is CASSVGTGIHEQYF.

This chain links TRBV28 with TRBJ2-1; D uncertain. Germline V lookup: CDR1 MDHEN, CDR2 SYDVKM. V dropped 6 bases and J dropped 3 bases, with 24 bases sitting between them. The CDR3 sequence is 18 residues long. The CDR3 region is CASRDGPPSGEIYNEQFF. CDR3 nucleotides: TGTGCCAGCAGAGACGGCCCGCCTAGTGGGGAAATCTACAATGAGCAGTTCTTC.

The chain is built from TRBV6-5 and TRBJ2-7; possibly TRBD2 for D (6 bases). V was trimmed by 0 bases and J by 3 bases, leaving 12 bases between them. This CDR3 is built from 15 residues. Germline V CDR1 and CDR2: MNHEY, SVGAGI. CDR3 protein: CASSYSHLGGYEQYF. CDR3 sequence (DNA): TGTGCCAGCAGTTACTCACATTTGGGGGGCTACGAGCAGTACTTC.

The J gene is TRBJ1-1, the V gene TRBV10-3, with D unclear. Trimming pared 8 bases from V and 5 bases from J, leaving 6 bases between. This CDR3 is built from 10 residues. The germline gives CDR1 ENHRY, CDR2 SYGVKD. CDR3 nucleotide sequence: TGTGCCATCCACGGGACTGAAGCTTTCTTT. Translating it yields CAIHGTEAFF.

J is TRBJ1-1 and V is TRBV6-5; possibly TRBD1 for D (6 bases). Germline CDR1 reads MNHEY; CDR2 reads SVGAGI. V was trimmed by 6 bases and J by 1 base, leaving 12 bases between them. This CDR3 comprises 14 residues. This CDR3 reads CASSPAGQNTEAFF. DNA of the CDR3: TGTGCCAGCAGCCCCGCGGGACAGAACACTGAAGCTTTCTTT.

V usage is TRBV6-2 or TRBV6-3 and J usage is TRBJ2-1; 13 bases are shared with TRBD2. Germline V gene sequence: CDR1 MNHEY, CDR2 SVGEGT. Trimming at V came to 4 bases and at J to 2 bases, leaving 2 bases not matched to a gene. The CDR3 length is 16 residues. The CDR3 DNA follows: TGTGCCAGCAGTTGGACTAGCGGGGGCCCCTACAATGAGCAGTTCTTC. It encodes CASSWTSGGPYNEQFF.

In DNA, the CDR3 is TGTGCCATCACCCCGGGACGGAGCAATCAGCCCCAGCATTTT. Protein sequence: CAITPGRSNQPQHF. The V gene is TRBV10-3, the J gene TRBJ1-5; D is possibly TRBD1 (5 bases). Germline V CDR1 and CDR2: ENHRY, SYGVKD. The V gene lost 7 bases and the J gene lost 1 base, with 11 bases spanning the gap. This CDR3 has 14 residues.

Only a few counts were recorded for this clone. The genes are TRBV5-1 and TRBJ1-2, with D possibly matching TRBD1 (6 bases). Germline loops: CDR1 SGHRS, CDR2 YFSETQ. V lost 3 bases, J lost 4 bases, and 13 bases lay in between. The CDR3 totals 14 residues. CDR3 nucleotides: TGCGCCAGCAGCTGGGGGCCAGGGCCCTATGGCTACACCTTC. It encodes CASSWGPGPYGYTF.

This chain joins TRBV7-2 and TRBJ2-1; maybe TRBD2 (7 bases). Germline V gene lookup returns CDR1 SGHTA and CDR2 FQGNSA. The CDR3 totals 17 residues. V lost 4 bases and J 0 bases, leaving 16 bases between the germline ends. The CDR3 DNA reads TGTGCCAGCAGCTCGCCAAGGCGGGGGCCCTCCTACAATGAGCAGTTCTTC. As protein: CASSSPRRGPSYNEQFF.

J is TRBJ2-3 and V is TRBV10-1; D remains unclear. The CDR3 spans 12 residues. V was pared by 0 bases and J by 5 bases, with 3 bases between. Germline V gene lookup returns CDR1 WNHNN and CDR2 SYGVQD (reference sequence). The chain's CDR3 is CASSESRDTQYF. DNA of the CDR3: TGCGCCAGCAGTGAGTCTAGAGATACGCAGTATTTT.

This clone appeared once. The V call is TRBV6-5, the J call TRBJ1-1; D is uncertain. This CDR3 region has 11 residues. V was pared by 7 bases and J by 6 bases, with 9 bases between. Germline lookup yields CDR1 MNHEY and CDR2 SVGAGI. CDR3 protein: CASIRSAEAFF. The CDR3 bases are TGTGCCAGCATACGGAGCGCTGAAGCTTTCTTT.

This chain uses TRBV9 with TRBJ2-3; the D call may be TRBD1 or TRBD2 (5 bases each). Germline V gene sequence: CDR1 SGDLS, CDR2 YYNGEE. The V and J ends lost 0 bases and 5 bases respectively, with 16 bases between them. The CDR3 is 16 residues long. In DNA form, the CDR3 reads TGTGCCAGCAGCGTAGGAGGGGAGTATTCCGGAGATACGCAGTATTTT. Translated, it gives CASSVGGEYSGDTQYF.

This chain links TRBV5-1 with TRBJ1-1, with 7 bases identical to TRBD1. The CDR3 covers 15 residues. V shed 3 bases, J shed 5 bases, and the junction held 10 bases outside the gene matches. The germline CDR1 and CDR2 sequences are SGHRS and YFSETQ. The CDR3 nucleotides are TGCGCCAGCAGCTGGACGACAGGGAGTGGAACTGAAGCTTTCTTT. The encoded protein is CASSWTTGSGTEAFF.

The chain combines TRBV28 with TRBJ1-1; D is perhaps TRBD1 (6 bases). This CDR3 comprises 15 residues. Trimming shortened V by 8 bases and J by 0 bases, and 16 bases separated the two germline ends. CDR1 and CDR2 (germline): MDHEN, SYDVKM. The CDR3 protein is CASYRTGAMNTEAFF. In nucleotides, the CDR3 is TGTGCCAGCTATCGGACGGGGGCCATGAACACTGAAGCTTTCTTT.